What follows are 20 T cell receptor beta chains derived from one specimen sequenced in a study of T-cell memory formation after mild COVID-19. TCRdb ran MiXCR on the 5' RACE reads and lists one entry per CDR3 protein. The sample has 470,000 or so distinct CDR3 sequences; 20% are singletons. The material sequenced was PBMCs or a T cell subset sorted from them (not recorded which). Receptors were obtained from an adult woman who had mild COVID-19 (a few samples of this study predate the infection). Cell type and time point are not known.

This clonotype was found a few times. The genes are TRBV7-9 and TRBJ2-3, with 7 bases lining up with TRBD2. From germline, CDR1 is SEHNR and CDR2 FQNEAQ (reference sequence). V lost 11 bases and J lost 2; bases outside the gene matches: 7. The CDR3 loop spans 13 amino acids. CDR3 residues: CAWGGGPTDTQYF. The CDR3 coding sequence is TGTGCCTGGGGGGGAGGACCCACAGATACGCAGTATTTT.

This rearrangement joins TRBV20-1 to TRBJ2-1; D is possibly TRBD1 (6 bases). Germline lookup yields CDR1 DFQATT and CDR2 SNEGSKA (reference sequence). Trimming took 0 bases from V and 4 from J, leaving 13 bases between them. This CDR3 is 15 amino acids long. The CDR3 reads CSARDEGTPYNEQFF. Written as DNA, the CDR3 is TGCAGTGCTAGAGATGAGGGGACACCTTACAATGAGCAGTTCTTC.

The chain uses TRBV20-1 and TRBJ2-3; the match to TRBD2 covers 12 bases. Trimming took 5 bases from V and 0 from J; bases not matched to a gene: 12. This CDR3 is built from 18 residues. The germline V gene has CDR1 DFQATT and CDR2 SNEGSKA (reference sequence). CDR3 protein: CSAPNRLAGVSSTDTQYF. The CDR3 nucleotides are TGCAGTGCTCCGAACCGACTAGCGGGGGTTTCAAGCACAGATACGCAGTATTTT.

This clonotype occurred a few times. The genes are TRBV3-1 and TRBJ2-7, with D possibly being TRBD1 (6 bases). CDR1 is LGHDT, CDR2 YNNKEL, per germline (reference sequence). The V gene lost 6 bases and the J gene lost 2 bases, with 17 bases spanning the gap. The CDR3 spans 15 residues. The CDR3 spells CASSRNPGDPYEQYF. In nucleotides, the CDR3 is TGTGCCAGCAGTCGAAACCCAGGGGACCCCTACGAGCAGTACTTC.

The chain carries TRBV6-6 and TRBJ1-1; 9 nucleotides align to TRBD1. This CDR3 region has 15 residues. V dropped 11 bases and J dropped 6; count of bases not matched to a gene: 16. Looked up from germline, CDR1 is MNHNY and CDR2 is SVGAGI (reference sequence). CDR3 sequence: CAVRQTGQGRAEAFF. The CDR3 bases are TGTGCCGTCCGCCAAACGGGACAGGGCAGGGCTGAAGCTTTCTTT.

This sequence joins TRBV7-4 and TRBJ2-7, with 8 bases lining up with TRBD2. Germline-derived CDR1 and CDR2 are SGHVT and SQSDAQ. The ends lost 5 bases at V and 6 bases at J; junction bases unmatched: 12. CDR3 length: 15 amino acids. The CDR3 loop is CASSRLAGPPTEQYF. Here the CDR3 DNA reads TGTGCCAGCAGCCGTCTAGCGGGCCCTCCCACCGAGCAGTACTTC.

The chain recombines TRBV4-2 with TRBJ1-2; D unresolved. Germline V gene data show CDR1 as LGHNA and CDR2 as YNFKEQ. The CDR3 runs 11 residues. The germline V and J ends were trimmed by 1 base and 4 bases, with 1 base remaining between them. CDR3 sequence reads: CASSQAYGYTF. The CDR3 coding sequence is TGTGCCAGCAGCCAAGCCTATGGCTACACCTTC.

The rearrangement joins TRBV7-9 to TRBJ1-1; 7 bases align to TRBD1. CDR3 length: 16 residues. Germline trimming cut 7 bases from V and 2 bases from J; bases unmatched to any gene: 13. Per the germline V gene, CDR1 is SEHNR and CDR2 is FQNEAQ (reference sequence). CDR3 DNA sequence: TGTGCCAGCACCGAGGGGGCGTTCAGTCTTAACACTGAAGCTTTCTTT. Its translation is CASTEGAFSLNTEAFF.

The gene calls are TRBV6-4 and TRBJ1-5; D gene ambiguous. Per germline, CDR1 MRHNA and CDR2 SNTAGT. The CDR3 has 15 amino acids. The ends were cut back, 1 base at V and 2 bases at J, with 9 bases in the middle. The CDR3 coding sequence is TGTGCCAGCAGTGACTTGGTATTTTGCAATCAGCCCCAGCATTTT. The encoded protein is CASSDLVFCNQPQHF.

This clonotype has just a few counts. This chain uses TRBV11-2 with TRBJ2-7, with 7 bases identical to TRBD1. V trimming: 1 base; J trimming: 7 bases; junction bases outside the gene matches: 7. This CDR3 region has 14 residues. Germline lookup yields CDR1 SGHAT and CDR2 FQNNGV. The CDR3 DNA is TGTGCCAGCAGCTTAGGCGTCAGGGGGTTGGAGCAGTACTTC. Its translation: CASSLGVRGLEQYF. Drawing the rest from reference TRBV11-2 and TRBJ2-7, the complete variable domain is EAGVAQSPRYKIIEKRQSVAFWCNPISGHATLYWYQQILGQGPKLLIQFQNNGVVDDSQLPKDRFSAERLKGVDSTLKIQPAKLEDSAVYLCASSLGVRGLEQYFGPGTRLTVT.

V gene TRBV27 combines with J gene TRBJ1-2; D uncertain. Per germline, CDR1 MNHEY and CDR2 SMNVEV (reference sequence). Trimming shortened V by 6 bases and J by 5 bases, and 13 bases separated the two germline ends. The CDR3 extends over 13 amino acids. Here the CDR3 DNA reads TGTGCCAGCAGCCAAATCGGTGGATATGGCTACACCTTC. It specifies CASSQIGGYGYTF.

This clonotype has just a few counts. The chain recombines TRBV20-1 with TRBJ2-5; 12 positions agree with TRBD2. CDR3 size: 16 residues. Germline lookup yields CDR1 DFQATT and CDR2 SNEGSKA (reference sequence). Germline trimming cut 3 bases from V and 0 bases from J; bases unmatched to any gene: 5. For the CDR3, the DNA is TGCAGTGCTAGTTCCCTAGCGGGGGGGTACCAAGAGACCCAGTACTTC. It codes for CSASSLAGGYQETQYF.

This clonotype was counted a few times. The gene calls are TRBV5-1 and TRBJ2-7; the match to TRBD1 covers 7 bases. J was trimmed by 5 bases and V by 4 bases; bases with no gene match: 12. This CDR3 is 15 amino acids long. CDR1 is SGHRS, CDR2 YFSETQ, per germline. The CDR3 nucleotides read TGCGCCAGCAGCCTGGGACAGTCCGAGTTAGACGAGCAGTACTTC. This translates into CASSLGQSELDEQYF.

This clonotype was recorded a few times. V and J are TRBV7-3 and TRBJ2-1; no reliable D call. This CDR3 contains 17 residues. The germline V gene has CDR1 SGHTA and CDR2 FQGTGA. With 1 base removed from V and 0 bases from J, the gap between germline ends came to 13 bases. The CDR3 loop is CASSLNSAISSYNEQFF. The DNA for the CDR3 is TGTGCCAGCAGCTTAAACTCAGCTATCAGCTCCTACAATGAGCAGTTCTTC. The entire variable domain, with the rest obtained from reference TRBV7-3 and TRBJ2-1, is as follows: GAGVSQTPSNKVTEKGKYVELRCDPISGHTALYWYRQSLGQGPEFLIYFQGTGAADDSGLPNDRFFAVRPEGSVSTLKIQRTERGDSAVYLCASSLNSAISSYNEQFFGPGTRLTVL.

This clonotype was picked up a small number of times. This chain joins TRBV5-1 and TRBJ2-7; 8 bases align to TRBD1. The CDR3 has 16 amino acids. The V gene end was trimmed by 2 bases and the J gene end by 1 base; junction bases not matched to a gene: 8. The germline V gene has CDR1 SGHRS and CDR2 YFSETQ. CDR3 DNA: TGCGCCAGCAGCTTAAGGACAGGGTGGGAATCCTACGAGCAGTACTTC. Protein: CASSLRTGWESYEQYF.

This chain uses TRBV11-2 with TRBJ2-1; 7 bases align to TRBD2. The CDR3 extends over 12 amino acids. CDR1 is SGHAT and CDR2 is FQNNGV in the germline V gene. V trimming: 2 bases; J trimming: 15 bases; junction bases outside the gene matches: 7. The CDR3 sequence: CASSLNGKRGFF. The CDR3 nucleotides are TGTGCCAGCAGCTTAAATGGCAAGCGGGGGTTCTTC.

The chain couples TRBV7-3 to TRBJ2-1; D is unresolved. Trimming removed 5 bases from V and 8 bases from J, with 13 bases in between. Germline assignment: CDR1 SGHTA and CDR2 FQGTGA. CDR3 length equals 13 residues. The CDR3 reads CASSQHRADEQFF. The DNA of the CDR3 is TGTGCCAGCAGCCAACACAGAGCTGATGAGCAGTTCTTC.

This clonotype has more than one count but fewer than ten. The J gene is TRBJ2-3, the V gene TRBV12-3 or TRBV12-4, with 7 bases that match TRBD2. Trimming removed 6 bases from V and 7 bases from J; junction bases left unmatched: 7. The CDR3 length is 13 residues. Written as DNA, the CDR3 is TGTGCCAGCAGACCGCGGGAGATTCATACGCAGTATTTT. This encodes CASRPREIHTQYF.

This clonotype was seen only a few times. This chain connects TRBV12-3 or TRBV12-4 to TRBJ2-5, with D hard to call. V dropped 4 bases and J dropped 2 bases, with 14 bases sitting between them. This CDR3 contains 15 residues. This CDR3 reads CASSWAFVEQETQYF. CDR3 DNA: TGTGCCAGCAGTTGGGCCTTTGTTGAGCAAGAGACCCAGTACTTC.

Only a few counts were recorded for this clonotype. The chain couples TRBV7-2 to TRBJ2-5; no clear D gene. From germline, CDR1 is SGHTA and CDR2 FQGNSA. The CDR3 spans 15 residues. The V end was cut by 1 base, the J end by 0 bases, with 9 bases between. CDR3: CASSLVGLDQETQYF. CDR3 nucleotide sequence: TGTGCCAGCAGCTTAGTAGGGCTAGACCAAGAGACCCAGTACTTC.